A single sample is the source of the 18 T cell receptor beta chains below, sequenced in a study of T cell responses to AZD1222 COVID-19 vaccine. Method: immunoSEQ multiplex PCR; TCRdb's copy keeps in-frame clones and lacks some. The table lists 160,000 or so clones, 90% of them singletons. The sample in question was peripheral blood, obtained 28 days after the second AZD1222 dose. Receptors originate from an adult who received the AZD1222 COVID-19 vaccine.

The table lists this clone with a count of one. At one boundary the junction diverges from the germline segment, which might be a read error. The chain combines TRBV3-1 (or the pseudogene TRBV3-2) with TRBJ2-2, with no clear D. CDR1 is LGHDT, CDR2 YNNKEL, per germline (reference sequence). The CDR3 sequence is 13 residues long. Here the CDR3 reads CASSPRNPGELFF. CDR3 DNA: TGTGCCAGCAGCCCCCGGAACCCCGGGGAGCTGTTTTTT.

This chain connects TRBV30 to TRBJ1-1; TRBD1 might be the D (6 bases). Germline assignment: CDR1 GTSNPN and CDR2 SVGIG (reference sequence). Trimming took 8 bases from V and 5 from J, leaving 21 bases between them. The CDR3 sequence is 14 residues long. CDR3 in DNA: TGTGCCGGACAGCGTTGGGGGGGGCTTACTGAAGCTTTCTTT. Its translation is CAGQRWGGLTEAFF. Filled out from reference TRBV30 and TRBJ1-1, the complete variable domain reads SQTIHQWPATLVQPVGSPLSLECTVEGTSNPNLYWYRQAAGRGLQLLFYSVGIGQISSEVPQNLSASRPQDRQFILSSKKLLLSDSGFYLCAGQRWGGLTEAFFGQGTRLTVV.

The genes are TRBV7-9 and TRBJ2-7; 7 nucleotides line up with TRBD2. V shed 1 base and J 5 bases; nucleotides not matched to a gene: 11. CDR1 SEHNR and CDR2 FQNEAQ come from the germline V gene (reference sequence). CDR3 length: 16 amino acids. CDR3 protein: CASSLEVGRLANEQYF. In DNA form, the CDR3 reads TGTGCCAGCAGCTTAGAAGTGGGGAGACTAGCCAACGAGCAGTACTTC. The full variable domain, its missing parts supplied by reference TRBV7-9 and TRBJ2-7, is DTGVSQNPRHKITKRGQNVTFRCDPISEHNRLYWYRQTLGQGPEFLTYFQNEAQLEKSRLLSDRFSAERPKGSFSTLEIQRTEQGDSAMYLCASSLEVGRLANEQYFGPGTRLTVT.

The chain couples TRBV28 to TRBJ2-3; TRBD1 matches at 7 bases. J gave up 3 bases and V 6 bases, and 12 bases lay outside the gene matches. Per the germline V gene, CDR1 is MDHEN and CDR2 is SYDVKM. The CDR3 extends over 16 amino acids. CDR3 region: CASRTDRARRTDTQYF. In DNA form, the CDR3 reads TGTGCCAGCAGAACCGACAGGGCTCGTAGGACAGATACGCAGTATTTT.

This clone was seen more than once but under ten times. The CDR3 region has the DNA TGCGCCAGCAGCTCCCCGGGACAGAGTAATTCACCCCTCCACTTT. It codes for CASSSPGQSNSPLHF. The chain carries TRBV5-1 and TRBJ1-6; 7 bases line up with TRBD1. The CDR3 extends over 15 amino acids. V shed 3 bases, J shed 6 bases, and the junction held 6 bases outside the gene matches. Germline values: CDR1 SGHRS, CDR2 YFSETQ.

The chain has TRBV2 and TRBJ2-1, with 10 bases lining up with TRBD2. CDR1 is SNHLY, CDR2 FYNNEI, per germline. This CDR3 comprises 17 residues. V was pared by 5 bases and J by 8 bases, with 15 bases of the junction left unmatched. CDR3 in DNA: TGTGCCAGCAGTTCGCCCTCTAGCGGGAGAAGTGTGGATGAGCAGTTCTTC. Translating it yields CASSSPSSGRSVDEQFF.

V usage is TRBV28 and J usage is TRBJ1-5; D remains ambiguous. In germline, CDR1 is MDHEN, CDR2 SYDVKM. V lost 5 bases and J lost 3, with 8 bases in between. This CDR3 comprises 13 residues. CDR3 loop: CASSPNANQPQHF. Here the CDR3 DNA reads TGTGCCAGCAGTCCCAACGCCAATCAGCCCCAGCATTTT.

This rearrangement joins TRBV6-5 to TRBJ1-1; 9 bases are shared with TRBD1. The CDR3 has 14 amino acids. From germline, CDR1 is MNHEY and CDR2 SVGAGI. V trimming: 6 bases; J trimming: 0 bases; junction bases outside the gene matches: 2. In DNA form, the CDR3 reads TGTGCCAGCAGGGGACAGGGAATGAACACTGAAGCTTTCTTT. Translated, it gives CASRGQGMNTEAFF.

The chain recombines TRBV9 with TRBJ1-1, with TRBD1 matching 7 bases. This CDR3 region has 14 residues. V trimming: 4 bases; J trimming: 5 bases; junction bases outside the gene matches: 8. From germline, CDR1 is SGDLS and CDR2 YYNGEE. The CDR3, as DNA: TGTGCCAGCAGCCTCGACAGGGCGGCGACTGAAGCTTTCTTT. Translation gives CASSLDRAATEAFF.

The rearrangement joins TRBV25-1 to TRBJ1-4; no reliable D call. Germline assignment: CDR1 MGHDK and CDR2 SYGVNS. The V and J ends lost 4 bases and 4 bases respectively, with 10 bases between them. The CDR3 is made up of 14 amino acids. CDR3 loop: CASSGTESNEKLFF. CDR3 sequence (DNA): TGTGCCAGCAGTGGAACAGAGAGTAATGAAAAACTGTTTTTT. The whole variable domain, filled in from reference TRBV25-1 and TRBJ1-4, reads EADIYQTPRYLVIGTGKKITLECSQTMGHDKMYWYQQDPGMELHLIHYSYGVNSTEKGDLSSESTVSRIRTEHFPLTLESARPSHTSQYLCASSGTESNEKLFFGSGTQLSVL.

The gene calls are TRBV2 and TRBJ1-2; D is possibly TRBD1 (5 bases). The CDR3 contains 15 residues. Looked up from germline, CDR1 is SNHLY and CDR2 is FYNNEI. The germline V and J ends were trimmed by 8 bases and 8 bases, with 24 bases remaining between them. CDR3 sequence reads: CASPTDDSRKGGYTF. Written as DNA, the CDR3 is TGTGCCAGCCCCACCGACGACAGCCGAAAGGGGGGCTACACCTTC.

The V gene is TRBV7-2, the J gene TRBJ1-5; maybe TRBD1 (6 bases). Germline-derived CDR1 and CDR2 are SGHTA and FQGNSA. The CDR3 sequence is 17 residues long. With 5 bases removed from V and 5 bases from J, the gap between germline ends came to 22 bases. DNA for the CDR3: TGTGCCAGCAGCGAATACGGTGGGGGCGCAGGGGATCAGCCCCAGCATTTT. Encoded protein: CASSEYGGGAGDQPQHF.

Written as DNA, the CDR3 is TGTGCCTGGAGCCCCCTCAGCAGGGGGAGTCAAGAGACCCAGTACTTC. This translates into CAWSPLSRGSQETQYF. This chain joins TRBV30 and TRBJ2-5; 7 nucleotides match TRBD1. J gave up 2 bases and V 3 bases, and 12 bases lay outside the gene matches. From germline, CDR1 is GTSNPN and CDR2 SVGIG (reference sequence). This CDR3 is built from 16 residues.

The chain recombines TRBV4-1 with TRBJ1-5, with TRBD1 matching 7 bases. CDR1 MGHRA and CDR2 YSYEKL come from the germline V gene. This CDR3 has 13 amino acids. V shed 8 bases and J 3 bases; nucleotides not matched to a gene: 4. CDR3 in DNA: TGCGCCAGCTCGGGACAGTTCAATCAGCCCCAGCATTTT. This translates into CASSGQFNQPQHF.

The sample holds a few counts of this clone. The chain has TRBV4-1 and TRBJ1-2, with D possibly matching TRBD1 (5 bases). The V end was cut by 4 bases, the J end by 0 bases, with 9 bases between. The V gene's germline CDR1 is MGHRA and CDR2 YSYEKL. The CDR3 consists of 14 residues. CDR3 sequence: CASSLDTTNYGYTF. The DNA for the CDR3 is TGCGCCAGCAGCCTGGACACGACTAACTATGGCTACACCTTC.

The chain recombines TRBV19 with TRBJ2-1; TRBD2 might be the D (6 bases). Germline lookup yields CDR1 LNHDA and CDR2 SQIVND (reference sequence). The CDR3 runs 15 residues. Trimming shortened V by 5 bases and J by 8 bases, and 19 bases separated the two germline ends. The CDR3 region is CASSAGPGVWDEQFF. CDR3 coding DNA: TGTGCCAGTAGTGCAGGGCCGGGAGTTTGGGATGAGCAGTTCTTC.

The gene calls are TRBV28 and TRBJ2-1; D unclear. The germline CDR1 and CDR2 sequences are MDHEN and SYDVKM. V was pared by 4 bases and J by 4 bases, with 29 bases between. There are 20 residues in the CDR3. DNA of the CDR3: TGTGCCAGCAGTTCCGCGCAGAGAAAAACTTTCACCCCAGTATACAATGAGCAGTTCTTC. Protein sequence: CASSSAQRKTFTPVYNEQFF.

The J gene is TRBJ2-1, the V gene TRBV11-2; 9 bases map to TRBD2. From germline, CDR1 is SGHAT and CDR2 FQNNGV. This CDR3 has 16 amino acids. The V and J ends lost 1 base and 9 bases, in that order; junction bases with no gene match: 10. The CDR3 DNA sequence: TGTGCCAGCAGCTTAGGGGGCGGGAGGGCCGTCCCTGAGCAGTTCTTC. Amino acid sequence: CASSLGGGRAVPEQFF.